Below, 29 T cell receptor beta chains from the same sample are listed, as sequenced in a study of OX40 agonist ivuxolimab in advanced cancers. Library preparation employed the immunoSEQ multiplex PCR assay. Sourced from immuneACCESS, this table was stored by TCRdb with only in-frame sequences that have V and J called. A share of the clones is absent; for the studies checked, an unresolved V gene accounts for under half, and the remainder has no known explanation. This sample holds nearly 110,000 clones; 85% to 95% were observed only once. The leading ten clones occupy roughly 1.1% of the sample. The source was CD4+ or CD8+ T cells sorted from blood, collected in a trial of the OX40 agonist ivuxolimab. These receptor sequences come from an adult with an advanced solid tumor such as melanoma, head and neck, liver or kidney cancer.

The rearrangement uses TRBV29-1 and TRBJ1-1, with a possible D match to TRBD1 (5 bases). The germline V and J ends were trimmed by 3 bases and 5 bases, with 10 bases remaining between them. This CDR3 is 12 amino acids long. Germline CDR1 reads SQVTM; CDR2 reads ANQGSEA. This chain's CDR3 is CSVEREGTEAFF. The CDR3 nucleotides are TGCAGCGTTGAGAGGGAGGGGACTGAAGCTTTCTTT.

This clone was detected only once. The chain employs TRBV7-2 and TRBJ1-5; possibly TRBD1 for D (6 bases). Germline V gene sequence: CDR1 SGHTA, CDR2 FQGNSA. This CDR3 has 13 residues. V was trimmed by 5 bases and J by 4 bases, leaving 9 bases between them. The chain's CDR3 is CASSLTGNQPQHF. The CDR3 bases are TGTGCCAGCAGCCTGACAGGAAATCAGCCCCAGCATTTT.

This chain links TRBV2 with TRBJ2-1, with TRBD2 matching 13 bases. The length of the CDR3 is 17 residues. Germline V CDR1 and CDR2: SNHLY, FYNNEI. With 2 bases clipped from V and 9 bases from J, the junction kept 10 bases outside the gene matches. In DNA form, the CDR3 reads TGTGCCAGCAGTGAAATGCTCTTACTAGCGGGAGGGTTTGAGCAGTTCTTC. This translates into CASSEMLLLAGGFEQFF. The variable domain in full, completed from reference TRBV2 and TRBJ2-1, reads EPEVTQTPSHQVTQMGQEVILRCVPISNHLYFYWYRQILGQKVEFLVSFYNNEISEKSEIFDDQFSVERPDGSNFTLKIRSTKLEDSAMYFCASSEMLLLAGGFEQFFGPGTRLTVL.

CDR3 loop: CASSERRPGRTYNEQFF. CDR3 in DNA: TGTGCCAGCAGTGAGCGCCGTCCTGGACGGACCTACAATGAGCAGTTCTTC. V and J are TRBV6-1 and TRBJ2-1; D is ambiguous. The CDR3 consists of 17 residues. Germline V gives CDR1 MNHNS, CDR2 SASEGT. V lost 3 bases and J 2 bases, leaving 17 bases between the germline ends.

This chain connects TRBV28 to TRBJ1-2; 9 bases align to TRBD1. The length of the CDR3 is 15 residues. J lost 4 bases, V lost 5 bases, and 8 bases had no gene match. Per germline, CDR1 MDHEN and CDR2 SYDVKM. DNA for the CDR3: TGTGCCAGCAGTACCTCCCGACAGGGGGGCTATGGCTACACCTTC. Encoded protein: CASSTSRQGGYGYTF.

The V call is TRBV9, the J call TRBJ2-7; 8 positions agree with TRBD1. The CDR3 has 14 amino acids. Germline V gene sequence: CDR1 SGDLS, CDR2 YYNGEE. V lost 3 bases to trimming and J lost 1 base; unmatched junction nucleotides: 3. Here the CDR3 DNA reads TGTGCCAGCAGCGCAAGACAGGGGTCCTACGAGCAGTACTTC. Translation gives CASSARQGSYEQYF.

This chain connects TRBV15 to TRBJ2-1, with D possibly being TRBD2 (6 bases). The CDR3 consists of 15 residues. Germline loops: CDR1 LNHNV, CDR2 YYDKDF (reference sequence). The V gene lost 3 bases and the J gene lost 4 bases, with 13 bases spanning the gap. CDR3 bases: TGTGCCACCAGCAGGGGCTTGGGGGGTTACAATGAGCAGTTCTTC. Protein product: CATSRGLGGYNEQFF.

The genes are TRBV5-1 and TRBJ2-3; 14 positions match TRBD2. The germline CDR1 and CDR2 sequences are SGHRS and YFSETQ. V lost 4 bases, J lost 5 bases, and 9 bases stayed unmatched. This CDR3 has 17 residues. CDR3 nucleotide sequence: TGCGCCAGCAGCGAGGGACTAGCGGGAGAGTCAATAGATACGCAGTATTTT. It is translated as CASSEGLAGESIDTQYF.

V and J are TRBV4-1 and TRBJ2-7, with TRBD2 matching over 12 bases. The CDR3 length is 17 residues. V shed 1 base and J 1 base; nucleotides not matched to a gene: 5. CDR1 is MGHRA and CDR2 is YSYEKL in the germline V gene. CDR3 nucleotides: TGCGCCAGCAGCCAAGCCCGACTAGCGGGAGAATCCTACGAGCAGTACTTC. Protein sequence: CASSQARLAGESYEQYF.

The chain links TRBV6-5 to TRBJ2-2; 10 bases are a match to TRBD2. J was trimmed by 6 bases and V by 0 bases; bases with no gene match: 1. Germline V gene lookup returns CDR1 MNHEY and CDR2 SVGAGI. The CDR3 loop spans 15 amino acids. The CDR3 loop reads CASSYSLAGSGELFF. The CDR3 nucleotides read TGTGCCAGCAGTTACTCACTAGCGGGATCCGGGGAGCTGTTTTTT.

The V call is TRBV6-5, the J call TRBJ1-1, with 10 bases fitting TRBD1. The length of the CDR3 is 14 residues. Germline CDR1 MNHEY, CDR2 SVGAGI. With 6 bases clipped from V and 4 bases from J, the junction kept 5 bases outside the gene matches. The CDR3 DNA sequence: TGTGCCAGCAGCTCGGGACAGGGGTTCACTGAAGCTTTCTTT. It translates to CASSSGQGFTEAFF.

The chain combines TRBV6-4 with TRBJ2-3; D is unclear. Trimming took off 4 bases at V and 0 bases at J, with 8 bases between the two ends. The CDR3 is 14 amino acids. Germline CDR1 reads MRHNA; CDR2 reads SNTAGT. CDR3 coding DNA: TGTGCCAGCAGTGGTGGCGGTAGCACAGATACGCAGTATTTT. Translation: CASSGGGSTDTQYF.

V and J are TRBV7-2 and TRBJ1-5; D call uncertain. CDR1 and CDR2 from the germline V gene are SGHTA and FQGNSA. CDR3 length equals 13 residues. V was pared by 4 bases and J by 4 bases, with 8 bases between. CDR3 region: CASSSSGNQPQHF. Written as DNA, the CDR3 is TGTGCCAGCAGCTCCTCTGGTAATCAGCCCCAGCATTTT.

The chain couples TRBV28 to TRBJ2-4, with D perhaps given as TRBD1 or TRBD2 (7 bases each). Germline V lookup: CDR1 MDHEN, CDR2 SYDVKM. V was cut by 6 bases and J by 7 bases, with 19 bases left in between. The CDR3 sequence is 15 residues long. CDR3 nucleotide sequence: TGTGCCAGCAGCTCGGCAGGGGGAGGGCCGAACATTCAGTACTTC. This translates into CASSSAGGGPNIQYF.

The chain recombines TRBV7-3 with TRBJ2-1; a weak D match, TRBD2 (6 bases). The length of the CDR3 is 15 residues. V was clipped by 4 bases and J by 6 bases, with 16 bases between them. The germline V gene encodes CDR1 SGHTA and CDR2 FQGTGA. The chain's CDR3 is CASSSGGLAVNEQFF. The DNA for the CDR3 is TGTGCCAGCAGCTCTGGAGGGCTAGCCGTCAATGAGCAGTTCTTC. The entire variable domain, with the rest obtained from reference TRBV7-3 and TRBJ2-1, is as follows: GAGVSQTPSNKVTEKGKYVELRCDPISGHTALYWYRQSLGQGPEFLIYFQGTGAADDSGLPNDRFFAVRPEGSVSTLKIQRTERGDSAVYLCASSSGGLAVNEQFFGPGTRLTVL.

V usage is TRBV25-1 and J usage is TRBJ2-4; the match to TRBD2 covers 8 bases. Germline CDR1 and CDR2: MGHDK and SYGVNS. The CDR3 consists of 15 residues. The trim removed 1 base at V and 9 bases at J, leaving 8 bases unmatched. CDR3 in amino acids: CASSEFAGGQGIQYF. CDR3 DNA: TGTGCCAGCAGTGAATTTGCGGGAGGCCAGGGCATTCAGTACTTC.

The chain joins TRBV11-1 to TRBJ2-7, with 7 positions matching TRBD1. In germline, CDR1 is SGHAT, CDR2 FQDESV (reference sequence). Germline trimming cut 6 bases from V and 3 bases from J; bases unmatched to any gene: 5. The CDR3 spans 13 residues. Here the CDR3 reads CASSLRQGYEQYF. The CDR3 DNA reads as TGTGCCAGCAGTTTGCGACAGGGCTACGAGCAGTACTTC.

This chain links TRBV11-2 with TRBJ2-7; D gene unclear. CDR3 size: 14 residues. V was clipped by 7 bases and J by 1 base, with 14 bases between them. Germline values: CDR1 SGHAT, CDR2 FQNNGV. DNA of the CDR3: TGTGCCAGCACTGCGCAGAGCAGATCCTACGAGCAGTACTTC. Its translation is CASTAQSRSYEQYF.

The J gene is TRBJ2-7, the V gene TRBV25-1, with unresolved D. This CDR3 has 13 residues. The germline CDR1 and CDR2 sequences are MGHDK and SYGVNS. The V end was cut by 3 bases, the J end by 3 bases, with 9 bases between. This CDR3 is CASSESLGYEQYF. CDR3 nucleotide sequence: TGTGCCAGCAGTGAGTCTCTGGGCTACGAGCAGTACTTC.

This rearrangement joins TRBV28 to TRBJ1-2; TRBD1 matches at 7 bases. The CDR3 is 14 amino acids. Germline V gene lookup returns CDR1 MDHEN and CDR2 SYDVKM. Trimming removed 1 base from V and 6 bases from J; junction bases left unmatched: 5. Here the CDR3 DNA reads TGTGCCAGCAGTTTATACCGACAGGGCCATGGCTACACCTTC. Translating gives CASSLYRQGHGYTF.

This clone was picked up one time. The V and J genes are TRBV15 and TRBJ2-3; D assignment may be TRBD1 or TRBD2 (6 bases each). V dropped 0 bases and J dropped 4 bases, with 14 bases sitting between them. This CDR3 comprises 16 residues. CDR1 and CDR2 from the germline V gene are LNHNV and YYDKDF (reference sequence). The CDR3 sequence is CATSREGGRKADTQYF. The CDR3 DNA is TGTGCCACCAGCAGAGAAGGGGGGCGCAAGGCAGATACGCAGTATTTT.

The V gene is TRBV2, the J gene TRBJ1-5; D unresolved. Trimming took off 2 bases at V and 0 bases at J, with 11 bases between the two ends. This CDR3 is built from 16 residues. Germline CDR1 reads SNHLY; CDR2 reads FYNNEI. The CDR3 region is CASSERAGDSNQPQHF. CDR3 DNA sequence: TGTGCCAGCAGTGAAAGGGCAGGTGATAGCAATCAGCCCCAGCATTTT. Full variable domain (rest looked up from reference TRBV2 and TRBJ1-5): EPEVTQTPSHQVTQMGQEVILRCVPISNHLYFYWYRQILGQKVEFLVSFYNNEISEKSEIFDDQFSVERPDGSNFTLKIRSTKLEDSAMYFCASSERAGDSNQPQHFGDGTRLSIL.

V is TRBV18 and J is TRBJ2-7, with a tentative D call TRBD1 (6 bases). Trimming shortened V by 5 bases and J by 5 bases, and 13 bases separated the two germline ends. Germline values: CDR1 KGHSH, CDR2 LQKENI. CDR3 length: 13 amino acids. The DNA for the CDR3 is TGTGCCAGCTCATCAGGGGCGAGGGACGAGCAGTACTTC. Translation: CASSSGARDEQYF. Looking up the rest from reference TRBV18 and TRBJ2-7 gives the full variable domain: NAGVMQNPRHLVRRRGQEARLRCSPMKGHSHVYWYRQLPEEGLKFMVYLQKENIIDESGMPKERFSAEFPKEGPSILRIQQVVRGDSAAYFCASSSGARDEQYFGPGTRLTVT.

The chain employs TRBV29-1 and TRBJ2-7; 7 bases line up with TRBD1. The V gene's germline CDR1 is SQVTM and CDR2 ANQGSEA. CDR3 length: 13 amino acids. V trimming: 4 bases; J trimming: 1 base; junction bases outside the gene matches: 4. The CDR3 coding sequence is TGCAGCGTTGGACAGGGTTCTTCCTACGAGCAGTACTTC. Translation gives CSVGQGSSYEQYF.

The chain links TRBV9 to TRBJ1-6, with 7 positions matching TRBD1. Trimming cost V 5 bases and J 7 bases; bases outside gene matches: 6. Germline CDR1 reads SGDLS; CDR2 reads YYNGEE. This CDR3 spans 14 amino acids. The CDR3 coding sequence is TGTGCCAGCAGTCGACAGGGTGACAATTCACCCCTCCACTTT. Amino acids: CASSRQGDNSPLHF. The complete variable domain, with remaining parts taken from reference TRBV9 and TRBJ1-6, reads DSGVTQTPKHLITATGQRVTLRCSPRSGDLSVYWYQQSLDQGLQFLIQYYNGEERAKGNILERFSAQQFPDLHSELNLSSLELGDSALYFCASSRQGDNSPLHFGNGTRLTVT.

In DNA form, the CDR3 reads TGTGCCAGCAGCGACAGGGTGGCTTATGGCTACACCTTC. Its protein product is CASSDRVAYGYTF. The chain carries TRBV6-1 and TRBJ1-2; 7 nucleotides line up with TRBD1. V was pared by 6 bases and J by 5 bases, with 6 bases of the junction left unmatched. CDR1 and CDR2 from the germline V gene are MNHNS and SASEGT. The CDR3 loop spans 13 amino acids.

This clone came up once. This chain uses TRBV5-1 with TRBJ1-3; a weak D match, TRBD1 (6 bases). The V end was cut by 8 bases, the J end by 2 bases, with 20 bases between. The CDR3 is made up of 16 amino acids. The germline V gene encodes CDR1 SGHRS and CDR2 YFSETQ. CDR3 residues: CASQQGPTLTGNTIYF. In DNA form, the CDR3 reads TGCGCCAGTCAACAGGGCCCAACCTTAACTGGAAACACCATATATTTT.

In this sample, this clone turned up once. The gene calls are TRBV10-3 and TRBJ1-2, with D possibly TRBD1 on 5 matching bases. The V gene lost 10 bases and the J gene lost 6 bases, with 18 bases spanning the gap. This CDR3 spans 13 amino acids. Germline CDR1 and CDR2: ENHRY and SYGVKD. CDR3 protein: CANSREEGDGYTF. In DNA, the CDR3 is TGTGCCAACAGCAGGGAGGAAGGTGATGGCTACACCTTC.

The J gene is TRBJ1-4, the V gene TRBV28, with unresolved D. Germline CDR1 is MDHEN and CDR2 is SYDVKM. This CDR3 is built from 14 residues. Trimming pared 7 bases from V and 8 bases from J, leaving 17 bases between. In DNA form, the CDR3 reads TGTGCCAGCACCGAGACCCCAGTCAACGAAAAACTGTTTTTT. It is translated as CASTETPVNEKLFF.